These 10 T cell receptor beta chains came from one sample sequenced in a study of blood T cell repertoires in COVID-19. Using immunoSEQ multiplex PCR, the repertoire was profiled, and TCRdb retains in-frame clones only, with some absent. The table records some 130,000 clones, 88% of them present only once. The sequenced sample consisted of peripheral blood. The receptors shown here come from a man aged 65-85 years with active COVID-19.

V gene TRBV9 combines with J gene TRBJ2-7; 11 bases map to TRBD2. Germline lookup yields CDR1 SGDLS and CDR2 YYNGEE. This CDR3 region has 18 residues. V was pared by 1 base and J by 4 bases, with 13 bases of the junction left unmatched. CDR3 residues: CASSVTVGGTSGDYEQYF. Here the CDR3 DNA reads TGTGCCAGCAGCGTAACGGTCGGGGGGACTAGCGGCGATTACGAGCAGTACTTC.

The chain uses TRBV9 and TRBJ2-3; D call uncertain. This CDR3 has 12 residues. Germline CDR1 and CDR2: SGDLS and YYNGEE. V was pared by 3 bases and J by 8 bases, with 10 bases between. As DNA, the CDR3 is TGTGCCAGCAGCGCCCGCTTCGGTACGCAGTATTTT. Translation gives CASSARFGTQYF.

This rearrangement joins TRBV2 to TRBJ1-3; D remains ambiguous. V was clipped by 2 bases and J by 0 bases, with 5 bases between them. This CDR3 is built from 14 residues. Germline-derived CDR1 and CDR2 are SNHLY and FYNNEI. The CDR3 spells CASSENSSGNTIYF. The CDR3 region has the DNA TGTGCCAGCAGTGAAAACAGCTCTGGAAACACCATATATTTT.

The genes are TRBV19 and TRBJ2-6; the D is unclear. V was cut by 1 base and J by 2 bases, with 6 bases left in between. CDR1 and CDR2 (germline): LNHDA, SQIVND (reference sequence). The CDR3 spans 15 residues. The CDR3 sequence is CASSIGQAGANVLTF. The CDR3 coding sequence is TGTGCCAGTAGTATAGGGCAGGCTGGGGCCAACGTCCTGACTTTC.

The CDR3 DNA reads TGCGCCAGCAGCTTGGCGGATCTAGACTACAATGAGCAGTTCTTC. Its translation: CASSLADLDYNEQFF. The chain recombines TRBV5-1 with TRBJ2-1; D call uncertain. This CDR3 spans 15 amino acids. CDR1 is SGHRS and CDR2 is YFSETQ in the germline V gene. The V gene lost 0 bases and the J gene lost 3 bases, with 10 bases spanning the gap.

This sequence joins TRBV6-2 or TRBV6-3 and TRBJ2-1, with D perhaps matching TRBD1 (5 bases). Trimming took off 4 bases at V and 2 bases at J, with 9 bases between the two ends. The CDR3 sequence is 14 residues long. Germline V gene lookup returns CDR1 MNHEY and CDR2 SVGEGT. CDR3 DNA sequence: TGTGCCAGCAGTTCTCTAGGGGCCTACAATGAGCAGTTCTTC. Translated: CASSSLGAYNEQFF.

The chain employs TRBV28 and TRBJ1-6; perhaps TRBD1 as D (6 bases). V dropped 5 bases and J dropped 8 bases, with 16 bases sitting between them. From germline, CDR1 is MDHEN and CDR2 SYDVKM. The CDR3 sequence is 15 residues long. The CDR3 reads CASSQAGTPDSPLHF. For the CDR3, the DNA is TGTGCCAGCAGTCAAGCCGGGACACCAGATTCACCCCTCCACTTT.

V gene TRBV28 combines with J gene TRBJ2-3; 10 bases line up with TRBD2. Germline CDR1 is MDHEN and CDR2 is SYDVKM. Losses at the gene ends were 4 bases for V and 0 bases for J; bases not matched to a gene: 4. This CDR3 is built from 16 residues. CDR3 in amino acids: CASSWGLASSTDTQYF. The CDR3 nucleotides are TGTGCCAGCAGTTGGGGACTAGCGAGTAGCACAGATACGCAGTATTTT.

This chain joins TRBV27 and TRBJ2-7, with TRBD1 identical over 8 bases. Per the germline V gene, CDR1 is MNHEY and CDR2 is SMNVEV (reference sequence). The CDR3 contains 15 residues. With 5 bases clipped from V and 0 bases from J, the junction kept 6 bases outside the gene matches. The CDR3 here is CASSPLDRASYEQYF. CDR3 nucleotides: TGTGCCAGCAGTCCCTTGGACAGGGCCTCCTACGAGCAGTACTTC.

The rearrangement uses TRBV6-2 or TRBV6-3 and TRBJ1-6, with a possible D match to TRBD1 (6 bases). The CDR3 is 11 residues long. Per germline, CDR1 MNHEY and CDR2 SVGEGT. V lost 5 bases and J lost 14, with 10 bases in between. CDR3 coding DNA: TGTGCCAGCAGTATGCAGGGGTCCCTCCACTTT. It specifies CASSMQGSLHF.